Listed below are T cell receptor beta chains from one sample, sequenced in a study of T cells after yellow fever vaccination. TCRdb independently ran MiXCR on the 5' RACE reads; one entry per CDR3 protein. This sample yields 150,000 to 200,000 distinct CDR3 sequences, of which roughly 9% are seen a single time; 35% to 40% belongs to the top ten. Here the sequenced sample was CD8+ T cells sorted from PBMCs, taken 45 days after the yellow fever booster vaccination. These receptors all come from a man aged 18-30 years who received the YFV17D yellow fever vaccine. Both conserved end residues are part of each CDR3. D genes are given only for firm matches. Expanded clones get a size class; other rows say once, few or many, or leave the size out.

clone size | J gene | D gene | V gene | CDR3 protein | CDR3 DNA
many | TRBJ2-2 | TRBD1 | TRBV6-4 | CASSDSTEQGAAGELFF | TGTGCCAGCAGTGACTCGACCGAACAGGGGGCGGCCGGGGAGCTGTTTTTT
few | TRBJ1-1 | NA | TRBV11-2 | CASSLSSTATEAFF | TGTGCCAGCAGCCTTTCCTCGACCGCAACTGAAGCTTTCTTT
NA | TRBJ2-1 | NA | TRBV28 | CASSLGLAVEQFF | TGTGCCAGCAGTTTGGGGCTAGCCGTTGAGCAGTTCTTC
NA | TRBJ2-2 | TRBD1 | TRBV12-3/TRBV12-4 | CASSGTGATGELFF | TGTGCCAGCAGCGGGACAGGTGCCACCGGGGAGCTGTTTTTT
NA | TRBJ2-3 | NA | TRBV9 | CASSDGNPGASTDTQYF | TGTGCCAGCAGCGATGGGAACCCGGGGGCCTCCACAGATACGCAGTATTTT
many | TRBJ2-1 | TRBD2 | TRBV4-3 | CASSPGTSPYNEQFF | TGCGCCAGCAGCCCCGGGACTAGCCCCTACAATGAGCAGTTCTTC
many | TRBJ2-3 | NA | TRBV20-1 | CSARRGRERPDTQYF | TGCAGTGCTAGAAGGGGGAGGGAGCGTCCAGATACGCAGTATTTT
NA | TRBJ1-1 | TRBD1 | TRBV7-2 | CASSLRDRERTEAFF | TGTGCCAGCAGCTTGAGGGACAGGGAAAGAACTGAAGCTTTCTTT
NA | TRBJ2-5 | TRBD2 | TRBV27 | CASSWGGLETQYF | TGTGCCAGCAGTTGGGGGGGTCTAGAGACCCAGTACTTC
few | TRBJ2-1 | NA | TRBV4-1 | CASSQYVGAEQFF | TGCGCCAGCAGCCAATATGTCGGGGCCGAGCAGTTCTTC
few | TRBJ2-3 | NA | TRBV7-9 | CASSMDSLDTQYF | TGTGCCAGCAGCATGGACTCACTAGATACGCAGTATTTT
few | TRBJ1-5 | TRBD1 | TRBV6-6 | CASSKDRGRFQPQHF | TGTGCCAGCAGCAAGGACAGGGGGCGTTTTCAGCCCCAGCATTTT
NA | TRBJ2-7 | TRBD1 | TRBV12-3/TRBV12-4 | CASSGETGQYEQYF | TGTGCCAGCAGTGGGGAGACAGGGCAGTACGAGCAGTACTTC
few | TRBJ1-4 | NA | TRBV4-1 | CASSQSSGGSTNEKLFF | TGCGCCAGCAGCCAGTCCTCCGGTGGGTCTACTAATGAAAAACTGTTTTTT
few | TRBJ2-1 | NA | TRBV20-1 | CSASDLGNEQFF | TGCAGTGCTAGTGATCTAGGGAATGAGCAGTTCTTC
NA | TRBJ2-7 | NA | TRBV6-5 | CASSYSIGVSYEQYF | TGTGCCAGCAGTTACTCGATAGGGGTGTCCTACGAGCAGTACTTC
many | TRBJ2-7 | NA | TRBV12-3/TRBV12-4 | CASGGRGKSYEQYF | TGTGCCAGCGGGGGCAGGGGAAAATCCTACGAGCAGTACTTC
many | TRBJ1-1 | NA | TRBV20-1 | CSARSEIYGGIEAFF | TGCAGTGCTAGGAGCGAGATTTACGGGGGCATTGAAGCTTTCTTT
NA | TRBJ2-7 | TRBD2 | TRBV12-3/TRBV12-4 | CASSRGGGSEQYF | TGTGCCAGCAGCCGTGGGGGGGGGAGCGAGCAGTACTTC
many | TRBJ2-1 | TRBD1 | TRBV24-1 | CATSDLAGTGEFF | TGTGCCACCAGTGATCTTGCCGGGACAGGGGAGTTCTTC
few | TRBJ1-4 | NA | TRBV12-3/TRBV12-4 | CASSFGGRNEKLFF | TGTGCCAGCAGTTTTGGTGGCCGTAATGAAAAACTGTTTTTT
NA | TRBJ2-3 | TRBD1 | TRBV7-3 | CASSSSGPGGDTQYF | TGTGCCAGCAGCTCCTCCGGGCCAGGGGGAGATACGCAGTATTTT
NA | TRBJ2-4 | NA | TRBV7-9 | CASSLVQGGGDIQYF | TGTGCCAGCAGCTTAGTTCAGGGTGGAGGGGACATTCAGTACTTC
few | TRBJ1-5 | NA | TRBV19 | CASWTGGRTTQPQHF | TGTGCCAGCTGGACCGGGGGGCGTACCACTCAGCCCCAGCATTTT
few | TRBJ2-3 | TRBD2 | TRBV9 | CASSVGEGFTDTQYF | TGTGCCAGCAGCGTAGGGGAGGGTTTCACAGATACGCAGTATTTT
few | TRBJ2-7 | NA | TRBV5-4 | CASSPGIDEQYF | TGTGCCAGCAGCCCCGGGATCGACGAGCAGTACTTC
NA | TRBJ1-2 | NA | TRBV27 | CASSLWDNSGGYTF | TGTGCCAGCAGTTTATGGGACAATTCGGGAGGCTACACCTTC
many | TRBJ1-2 | NA | TRBV7-9 | CASRAAGTNYGYTF | TGTGCCAGCCGGGCAGCAGGGACTAACTATGGCTACACCTTC
few | TRBJ1-1 | NA | TRBV7-9 | CASSLIVSTDEAFF | TGTGCCAGCAGCTTAATCGTTTCGACTGATGAAGCTTTCTTT
NA | TRBJ2-2 | TRBD1 | TRBV27 | CASSQQGYHTGELFF | TGTGCCAGCAGTCAACAGGGGTATCACACCGGGGAGCTGTTTTTT
NA | TRBJ2-3 | TRBD2 | TRBV7-6 | CASSPLAGASDTQYF | TGTGCCAGCAGCCCACTAGCGGGGGCCTCAGATACGCAGTATTTT
few | TRBJ2-2 | TRBD1 | TRBV4-1 | CASSQGTGGTGELFF | TGCGCCAGCAGCCAAGGGACAGGGGGAACCGGGGAGCTGTTTTTT
NA | TRBJ2-3 | TRBD2 | TRBV4-1 | CASSQVGGEVSTDTQYF | TGCGCCAGCAGCCAGGTCGGGGGGGAAGTTTCCACAGATACGCAGTATTTT
NA | TRBJ2-5 | NA | TRBV6-5 | CASSRGTPKTQYF | TGTGCCAGCAGTCGCGGGACACCCAAGACCCAGTACTTC
few | TRBJ1-5 | NA | TRBV6-5 | CASRSYSNQPQHF | TGTGCCAGCAGGAGTTATAGCAATCAGCCCCAGCATTTT
NA | TRBJ2-7 | NA | TRBV19 | CASSIGPASYEQYF | TGTGCCAGTAGTATCGGCCCAGCCTCCTACGAGCAGTACTTC
NA | TRBJ2-7 | NA | TRBV27 | CASSLRGQSSYEQYF | TGTGCCAGCAGTTTACGAGGACAGAGCTCCTACGAGCAGTACTTC
few | TRBJ1-5 | NA | TRBV6-5 | CASSYGQSQPQHF | TGTGCCAGCAGTTACGGTCAGAGTCAGCCCCAGCATTTT
NA | TRBJ2-3 | NA | TRBV4-3 | CASSQNPGGVTDTQYF | TGCGCCAGCAGCCAAAACCCCGGGGGCGTGACAGATACGCAGTATTTT
NA | TRBJ2-1 | TRBD1 | TRBV13 | CASSHRGSYNEQFF | TGTGCCAGCAGCCACAGGGGATCCTACAATGAGCAGTTCTTC